The present TCR beta chain was sequenced within a study of control samples from healthy donors and cancer patients. The CDR3 contains 15 residues. CDR1 and CDR2 (germline): KGHDR, SFDVKD. Trimming left V 5 bases short and J 3 bases short, with 12 bases between. Using immunoSEQ multiplex PCR, the repertoire was profiled, and TCRdb retains in-frame clones only, with some absent. The sample table sets out approximately 190,000 clones. The chain joins TRBV24-1 to TRBJ2-2, with a tentative D call TRBD2 (5 bases). The receptor comes from a woman aged 30 to 39 in good health. Sequencing used blood. The CDR3 sequence is CATSGLQRDTGELFF. Written as DNA, the CDR3 is TGTGCCACCAGTGGTCTGCAGAGGGACACCGGGGAGCTGTTTTTT.